What follows are 32 T cell receptor beta chains derived from one specimen sequenced in a study of human T cells and chemical hapten exposure. This sample's time point: patch test 3, about 24 weeks after DPC sensitization. Treatment of the sample: therapeutic diphenylcyclopropenone sensitization with weekly scalp DPC. TCRdb re-derived calls from the RACE reads in MiXCR, one entry per CDR3 protein. The data show about 190,000 distinct CDR3 sequences, with around 25% seen just once and under 2.5% held by the top ten. The input for sequencing was whole blood, taken in connection with sensitization to the hapten diphenylcyclopropenone (DPC). These receptors came from a middle-aged woman with alopecia areata. Some clones in this sample may be carry-over from other donors' samples.

This chain connects TRBV5-3 to TRBJ2-5; no clear D gene. Being an ORF, TRBV5-3 has a function that is uncertain. This CDR3 contains 14 residues. Trimming cost V 4 bases and J 2 bases, with 12 bases left between them. CDR3 in amino acids: CARSGPWMQETQYF. The CDR3 DNA sequence: TGTGCCAGAAGCGGGCCCTGGATGCAAGAGACCCAGTACTTC.

The rearrangement links TRBV20-1 to TRBJ2-7; D is perhaps TRBD1 or TRBD2 (5 bases each). V lost 3 bases, J lost 2 bases, and 11 bases lay in between. Germline V gene lookup returns CDR1 DFQATT and CDR2 SNEGSKA (reference sequence). This CDR3 is 13 amino acids long. The CDR3 sequence is CSASPGTAYEQYF. CDR3 nucleotides: TGCAGTGCTAGCCCCGGGACGGCCTACGAGCAGTACTTC.

This clonotype came up many times. The rearrangement links TRBV20-1 to TRBJ2-3; D is uncertain. V was clipped by 1 base and J by 5 bases, with 7 bases between them. CDR1 is DFQATT and CDR2 is SNEGSKA in the germline V gene (reference sequence). The CDR3 has 12 residues. CDR3 DNA: TGCAGTGCTAGAGGTGAAGTAGATACGCAGTATTTT. Residues: CSARGEVDTQYF.

This clonotype appeared a few times. The CDR3 region has the DNA TGTGCCAGCTCACCAGCGGACAGCGTTAACACCATATATTTT. Protein sequence: CASSPADSVNTIYF. V and J are TRBV18 and TRBJ1-3; D is possibly TRBD1 (6 bases). V lost 2 bases, J lost 7 bases, and 12 bases lay in between. Germline V gene lookup returns CDR1 KGHSH and CDR2 LQKENI. The CDR3 totals 14 residues.

This clonotype was found a few times. The chain links TRBV6-6 to TRBJ2-3, with D perhaps TRBD1 (5 bases). CDR1 and CDR2 (germline): MNHNY, SVGAGI (reference sequence). This CDR3 has 14 residues. Trimming removed 6 bases at V and 0 bases at J, with 10 bases between. The CDR3 region is CASRLTASTDTQYF. The CDR3 DNA sequence: TGTGCCAGCAGACTGACAGCTAGCACAGATACGCAGTATTTT.

The J gene is TRBJ2-7, the V gene TRBV6-2 or TRBV6-3, with D perhaps assigned TRBD1 or TRBD2 (5 bases each). The CDR3 runs 13 residues. Trimming left V 7 bases short and J 0 bases short, with 10 bases between. Germline CDR1 MNHEY, CDR2 SVGEGT. In DNA form, the CDR3 reads TGTGCCAGCAACGGGGCCTTCTCCTACGAGCAGTACTTC. Translating it yields CASNGAFSYEQYF.

The chain couples TRBV7-8 to TRBJ2-5, with D tentatively TRBD2 (6 bases). The CDR3 loop spans 15 amino acids. Trimming took off 4 bases at V and 5 bases at J, with 17 bases between the two ends. Germline values: CDR1 SGHVS, CDR2 FQNEAQ. The CDR3 DNA reads as TGTGCCAGCAGCTCCAAAAATCGGGGGTACGAGACCCAGTACTTC. Translated, it gives CASSSKNRGYETQYF. Drawing the rest from reference TRBV7-8 and TRBJ2-5, the complete variable domain is GAGVSQSPRYKVAKRGQDVALRCDPISGHVSLFWYQQALGQGPEFLTYFQNEAQLDKSGLPSDRFFAERPEGSVSTLKIQRTQQEDSAVYLCASSSKNRGYETQYFGPGTRLLVL.

This clonotype showed up many times. This chain uses TRBV2 with TRBJ2-5; no reliable D call. CDR3 size: 11 residues. Trimming pared 5 bases from V and 1 base from J, leaving 2 bases between. The germline CDR1 and CDR2 sequences are SNHLY and FYNNEI. In nucleotides, the CDR3 is TGTGCCAGCAGTACCCAAGAGACCCAGTACTTC. Amino acid sequence: CASSTQETQYF.

There are a few counts of this clonotype. CDR3 sequence (DNA): TGTGCCAGCAGTTCGACGGAATATGGCTACACCTTC. Amino acids: CASSSTEYGYTF. J is TRBJ1-2 and V is TRBV28; D call uncertain. The CDR3 sequence is 12 residues long. Germline V gene sequence: CDR1 MDHEN, CDR2 SYDVKM. Trimming shortened V by 4 bases and J by 5 bases, and 8 bases separated the two germline ends.

This clonotype was found many times. This sequence joins TRBV18 and TRBJ1-2; the D gene is possibly TRBD1 (6 bases). V lost 4 bases, J lost 2 bases, and 14 bases lay in between. This CDR3 has 15 amino acids. From germline, CDR1 is KGHSH and CDR2 LQKENI. The CDR3: CASSLNRAVNYGYTF. The CDR3 nucleotides are TGTGCCAGCTCACTTAACAGGGCTGTGAACTATGGCTACACCTTC.

This clonotype was counted a few times. The chain employs TRBV4-1 and TRBJ2-7; the D gene is possibly TRBD1 (6 bases). Per germline, CDR1 MGHRA and CDR2 YSYEKL. The CDR3 is 17 residues long. V gave up 0 bases and J gave up 2 bases, with 17 bases separating them. The CDR3 nucleotides read TGCGCCAGCAGCCAAGATAATGCACCAGGGGATCCCTACGAGCAGTACTTC. Translation gives CASSQDNAPGDPYEQYF.

The V and J genes are TRBV2 and TRBJ2-1; a weak D match, TRBD1 (6 bases). The V end lost 5 bases, the J end lost 5 bases, and 7 bases lay between the germline ends. There are 12 residues in the CDR3. Per the germline V gene, CDR1 is SNHLY and CDR2 is FYNNEI. CDR3 sequence (DNA): TGTGCCAGCAGTCGACAGGACAATGAGCAGTTCTTC. It is translated as CASSRQDNEQFF.

V is TRBV20-1 and J is TRBJ2-7; no clear D gene. This CDR3 has 15 residues. V lost 0 bases and J 0 bases, leaving 12 bases between the germline ends. Germline V lookup: CDR1 DFQATT, CDR2 SNEGSKA (reference sequence). The CDR3 region has the DNA TGCAGTGCTAGAGATCCGGGCAGGTTCTCCTACGAGCAGTACTTC. This gives the protein CSARDPGRFSYEQYF.

V gene TRBV6-1 combines with J gene TRBJ2-4; D is ambiguous. V lost 5 bases to trimming and J lost 0 bases, with 17 bases between them. The CDR3 consists of 17 residues. The V gene's germline CDR1 is MNHNS and CDR2 SASEGT. The CDR3 here is CASSSTHQTPAKNIQYF. CDR3 in DNA: TGTGCCAGCAGTTCTACACACCAAACCCCAGCCAAAAACATTCAGTACTTC.

The gene calls are TRBV10-3 and TRBJ2-6, with unresolved D. V was pared by 3 bases and J by 0 bases, with 6 bases between. From germline, CDR1 is ENHRY and CDR2 SYGVKD. The CDR3 spans 15 residues. CDR3 sequence reads: CAISDQNSGANVLTF. The DNA of the CDR3 is TGTGCCATCAGTGACCAGAACTCTGGGGCCAACGTCCTGACTTTC.

The chain joins TRBV28 to TRBJ2-1; 8 bases match TRBD1. The V segment lost 6 bases and the J segment 9 bases; nucleotides outside the gene matches: 10. From germline, CDR1 is MDHEN and CDR2 SYDVKM. CDR3 size: 14 residues. The CDR3 loop reads CASRPPRQGSEQFF. The DNA of the CDR3 is TGTGCCAGCAGACCCCCCCGACAGGGGAGTGAGCAGTTCTTC.

The J gene is TRBJ2-1, the V gene TRBV27, with 10 bases fitting TRBD2. The CDR3 consists of 14 residues. The trim removed 6 bases at V and 9 bases at J, leaving 8 bases unmatched. CDR1 MNHEY and CDR2 SMNVEV come from the germline V gene (reference sequence). The CDR3 DNA is TGTGCCAGCAGACCTAGCGGGAGACCCCCTGAGCAGTTCTTC. Its protein product is CASRPSGRPPEQFF.

This clonotype occurred a few times. This chain connects TRBV5-1 to TRBJ2-1, with D unresolved. Per the germline V gene, CDR1 is SGHRS and CDR2 is YFSETQ. With 3 bases removed from V and 1 base from J, the gap between germline ends came to 14 bases. This CDR3 has 16 residues. The CDR3 is CASSYNGVGSYNEQFF. The CDR3 region has the DNA TGCGCCAGCAGCTACAATGGGGTAGGATCCTACAATGAGCAGTTCTTC.

This rearrangement joins TRBV11-2 to TRBJ2-1, with D possibly matching TRBD2 (7 bases). This CDR3 is 15 amino acids long. Germline assignment: CDR1 SGHAT and CDR2 FQNNGV. V lost 4 bases and J 6 bases, leaving 16 bases between the germline ends. CDR3 residues: CASSSLRGAGNEQFF. The CDR3 region has the DNA TGTGCCAGCAGCTCTCTTCGGGGGGCCGGCAATGAGCAGTTCTTC.

This clonotype was picked up a small number of times. The chain carries TRBV6-5 and TRBJ2-3; D might be TRBD1 (6 bases). The CDR3 loop spans 15 amino acids. V lost 5 bases, J lost 6 bases, and 18 bases lay in between. Germline V gene data show CDR1 as MNHEY and CDR2 as SVGAGI. For the CDR3, the DNA is TGTGCCAGCAGTACGTGGGACAACGGGGCGGATACGCAGTATTTT. Protein sequence: CASSTWDNGADTQYF.

The gene calls are TRBV29-1 and TRBJ2-3, with D perhaps matching TRBD1 or TRBD2 (6 bases each). The germline V gene has CDR1 SQVTM and CDR2 ANQGSEA. V lost 0 bases and J 10 bases, leaving 11 bases between the germline ends. This CDR3 is built from 12 residues. CDR3 amino acids: CSVEDLGGSQYF. For the CDR3, the DNA is TGCAGCGTTGAAGATCTAGGGGGGTCGCAGTATTTT.

This clonotype turned up a few times. The chain employs TRBV5-6 and TRBJ2-1; 9 positions match TRBD2. Germline CDR1 reads SGHDT; CDR2 reads YYEEEE. This CDR3 is built from 16 residues. Trimming took 0 bases from V and 3 from J; bases not matched to a gene: 4. This CDR3 reads CASSLAASGNYNEQFF. CDR3 nucleotides: TGTGCCAGCAGCTTGGCTGCTAGCGGGAACTACAATGAGCAGTTCTTC.

V is TRBV6-5 and J is TRBJ2-7; 9 nucleotides agree with TRBD1. The length of the CDR3 is 14 residues. The junction had 7 bases not matched to a gene; V was cut back by 5 bases and J by 5 bases. Per germline, CDR1 MNHEY and CDR2 SVGAGI. This CDR3 reads CASSKRQGVDEQYF. In DNA form, the CDR3 reads TGTGCCAGCAGTAAACGACAGGGGGTAGACGAGCAGTACTTC.

This clonotype was detected only a few times. CDR3 protein: CASSPGQGGTEAFF. The CDR3 DNA reads TGCGCCAGCAGCCCCGGACAGGGAGGGACTGAAGCTTTCTTT. The gene calls are TRBV5-1 and TRBJ1-1; 8 positions agree with TRBD1. V dropped 4 bases and J dropped 5; count of bases not matched to a gene: 7. The germline V gene has CDR1 SGHRS and CDR2 YFSETQ. The CDR3 has 14 residues.

This clonotype showed up just a few times. This chain links TRBV27 with TRBJ2-1; tentatively, D is TRBD2 (5 bases). The germline V and J ends were trimmed by 3 bases and 3 bases, with 9 bases remaining between them. Germline values: CDR1 MNHEY, CDR2 SMNVEV (reference sequence). This CDR3 spans 14 amino acids. For the CDR3, the DNA is TGTGCCAGCAGTTTTAACGGAGGCTACAATGAGCAGTTCTTC. Residues: CASSFNGGYNEQFF.

This clonotype was detected a few times. This chain links TRBV5-1 with TRBJ2-3, with TRBD1 matching 7 bases. Germline trimming cut 3 bases from V and 3 bases from J; bases unmatched to any gene: 4. Germline V gene sequence: CDR1 SGHRS, CDR2 YFSETQ. The CDR3 extends over 14 amino acids. CDR3 nucleotide sequence: TGCGCCAGCAGCTGGGACAGCACAACAGATACGCAGTATTTT. This codes for CASSWDSTTDTQYF.

The chain joins TRBV20-1 to TRBJ2-2; tentative D call: TRBD1 (6 bases). V lost 1 base, J lost 6 bases, and 15 bases lay in between. Germline V gives CDR1 DFQATT, CDR2 SNEGSKA (reference sequence). This CDR3 spans 15 amino acids. CDR3 sequence reads: CSARGWGSGAGELFF. The CDR3 DNA follows: TGCAGTGCTAGAGGTTGGGGGTCAGGGGCCGGGGAGCTGTTTTTT.

This clonotype was observed a few times. J is TRBJ2-3 and V is TRBV24-1, with TRBD2 identical over 10 bases. The CDR3 runs to 16 residues. Germline values: CDR1 KGHDR, CDR2 SFDVKD. The V gene end was trimmed by 3 bases and the J gene end by 2 bases; junction bases not matched to a gene: 4. The CDR3 sequence: CATSDVAGGDTDTQYF. The CDR3 nucleotides read TGTGCCACCAGTGATGTAGCGGGAGGCGACACAGATACGCAGTATTTT.

In its sample, this clonotype was seen a few times. The V gene is TRBV7-2, the J gene TRBJ2-1, with D possibly being TRBD1 or TRBD2 (5 bases each). The V end lost 6 bases, the J end lost 2 bases, and 14 bases lay between the germline ends. In germline, CDR1 is SGHTA, CDR2 FQGNSA. CDR3 length equals 15 residues. DNA for the CDR3: TGTGCCAGCAGTGGCGGGCAGGGTGCCTACAATGAGCAGTTCTTC. The encoded protein is CASSGGQGAYNEQFF.

The chain recombines TRBV29-1 with TRBJ1-2, with D perhaps TRBD1 (5 bases). Germline CDR1 reads SQVTM; CDR2 reads ANQGSEA. The CDR3 totals 12 residues. Trimming pared 7 bases from V and 8 bases from J, leaving 17 bases between. The chain's CDR3 is CSAGGGRVGYTF. The CDR3 DNA sequence: TGCAGCGCCGGTGGGGGACGCGTGGGCTACACCTTC.

The gene calls are TRBV29-1 and TRBJ2-5, with D possibly TRBD2 on 5 matching bases. CDR1 SQVTM and CDR2 ANQGSEA come from the germline V gene. The V end was cut by 0 bases, the J end by 1 base, with 12 bases between. The length of the CDR3 is 15 residues. Here the CDR3 DNA reads TGCAGCGTTGAAGATGGCCGGGGAAGCCAAGAGACCCAGTACTTC. It is translated as CSVEDGRGSQETQYF.

This sequence joins TRBV12-3 or TRBV12-4 and TRBJ2-1; TRBD2 matches at 9 bases. CDR3 length: 14 residues. The ends lost 5 bases at V and 7 bases at J; junction bases unmatched: 6. CDR3 in DNA: TGTGCCAGCAGTCTGACGGGACTAGCAAATGAGCAGTTCTTC. Translated, it gives CASSLTGLANEQFF.